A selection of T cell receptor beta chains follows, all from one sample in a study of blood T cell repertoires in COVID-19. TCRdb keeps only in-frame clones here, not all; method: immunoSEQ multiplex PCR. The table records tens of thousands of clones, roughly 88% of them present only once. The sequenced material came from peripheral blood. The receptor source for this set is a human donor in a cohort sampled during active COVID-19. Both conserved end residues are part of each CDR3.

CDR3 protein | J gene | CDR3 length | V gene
CAISEMTGGRQPQHF | TRBJ1-5 | 15 | TRBV10-3
CASSDLLGSDSTDTQYF | TRBJ2-3 | 17 | TRBV7-8
CASSASGTLLLEQFF | TRBJ2-1 | 15 | TRBV9
CASSTQGGNTEAFF | TRBJ1-1 | 14 | TRBV6-6
CSVGSGVDIQTQYF | TRBJ2-5 | 14 | TRBV29-1
CASSPHGDRRNEQYF | TRBJ2-7 | 15 | TRBV9
CASSTQQGDQPQHF | TRBJ1-5 | 14 | TRBV19
CASSQDYLGRINSPLHF | TRBJ1-6 | 17 | TRBV4-3
CASSLIQGEGPQHF | TRBJ1-5 | 14 | TRBV19
CASSLGLRGGYTF | TRBJ1-2 | 13 | TRBV7-2
CASSAGTQAEQYF | TRBJ2-7 | 13 | TRBV9
CASRTLGYEQYF | TRBJ2-7 | 12 | TRBV12-3/TRBV12-4
CASSYLQGPHYNEQFF | TRBJ2-1 | 16 | TRBV6-2/TRBV6-3
CASSALNSSPLHF | TRBJ1-6 | 13 | TRBV9
CASSVDPQTYSPLHF | TRBJ1-6 | 15 | TRBV9
CASSPGGRDNYGYTF | TRBJ1-2 | 15 | TRBV5-4
CASSRGGEETQYF | TRBJ2-5 | 13 | TRBV4-2
CASSSTGDQPQHF | TRBJ1-5 | 13 | TRBV19
CSASLWRGPYQETQYF | TRBJ2-5 | 16 | TRBV20-1
CASSLGKNTGELFF | TRBJ2-2 | 14 | TRBV13
CASSKPSGQGNYEQYF | TRBJ2-7 | 16 | TRBV19
CASRLLAGVSDTQYF | TRBJ2-3 | 15 | TRBV6-5
CATSGIDRGYDPSTDTQYF | TRBJ2-3 | 19 | TRBV24-1
CASSQGTSTEAFF | TRBJ1-1 | 13 | TRBV2
CASSSPVARDRGDYEQYF | TRBJ2-7 | 18 | TRBV25-1
CASSFGLTYNEQFF | TRBJ2-1 | 14 | TRBV7-2
CASSRTGGSYEQYF | TRBJ2-7 | 14 | TRBV7-2
CASSVGGQINTEAFF | TRBJ1-1 | 15 | TRBV9
CASSYGQGKLFF | TRBJ1-4 | 12 | TRBV6-2/TRBV6-3
CASSLGTGGVLETQYF | TRBJ2-5 | 16 | TRBV5-1
CASSDRYEQYF | TRBJ2-7 | 11 | TRBV7-2
CSVEPSGNTGELFF | TRBJ2-2 | 14 | TRBV29-1
CASSQGLAGGRYNEQFF | TRBJ2-1 | 17 | TRBV3-1/TRBV3-2
CASSFTAGEDEQFF | TRBJ2-1 | 14 | TRBV7-9
CASSGGGVGNQPQHF | TRBJ1-5 | 15 | TRBV5-5
CASSFTETGELFF | TRBJ2-2 | 13 | TRBV28
CASSLAGPNTEAFF | TRBJ1-1 | 14 | TRBV5-1
CASSEGLAGYNEQFF | TRBJ2-1 | 15 | TRBV6-1
CASSTGDTEAFF | TRBJ1-1 | 12 | TRBV19
CASRAGTGGNEQFF | TRBJ2-1 | 14 | TRBV6-6
CASSQDLVGATDTQYF | TRBJ2-3 | 16 | TRBV3-1/TRBV3-2